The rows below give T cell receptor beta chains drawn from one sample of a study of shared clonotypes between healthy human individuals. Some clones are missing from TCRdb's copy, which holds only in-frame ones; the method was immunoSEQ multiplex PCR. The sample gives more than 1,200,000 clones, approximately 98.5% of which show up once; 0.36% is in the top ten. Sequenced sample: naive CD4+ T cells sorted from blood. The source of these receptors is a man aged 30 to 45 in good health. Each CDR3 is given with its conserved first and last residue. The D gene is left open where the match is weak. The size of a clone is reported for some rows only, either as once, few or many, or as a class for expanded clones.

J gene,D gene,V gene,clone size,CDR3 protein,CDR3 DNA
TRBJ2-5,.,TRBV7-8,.,CASSLVWPEKTQYF,TGTGCCAGCAGCTTAGTCTGGCCGGAAAAGACCCAGTACTTC
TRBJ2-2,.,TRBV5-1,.,CASKTATGWDTGELFF,TGCGCCAGCAAAACAGCTACCGGATGGGACACCGGGGAGCTGTTTTTT
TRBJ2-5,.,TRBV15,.,CATRRGLGETQYF,TGTGCCACCAGGCGGGGATTGGGAGAGACCCAGTACTTC
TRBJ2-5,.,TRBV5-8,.,CASSLLGETQYF,TGTGCCAGCAGCCTGTTGGGAGAGACCCAGTACTTC
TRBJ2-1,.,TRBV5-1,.,CASSLRGIREQFF,TGCGCCAGCAGCTTGAGGGGAATTAGGGAGCAGTTCTTC
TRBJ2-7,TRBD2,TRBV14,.,CASSQVQGGGEQYF,TGTGCCAGCAGCCAAGTGCAGGGCGGGGGGGAGCAGTACTTC
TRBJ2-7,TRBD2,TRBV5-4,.,CASSLGGLAGVHEQYF,TGTGCCAGCAGCTTGGGGGGACTAGCGGGAGTCCACGAGCAGTACTTC
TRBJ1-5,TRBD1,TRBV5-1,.,CASRAAPGTEFNQPQHF,TGCGCCAGCAGAGCTGCTCCCGGGACAGAGTTCAATCAGCCCCAGCATTTT
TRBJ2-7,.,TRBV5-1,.,CASSLGGTYEQYF,TGCGCCAGCAGCTTGGGCGGTACCTACGAGCAGTACTTC
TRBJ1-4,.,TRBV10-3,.,CAISDGAEKLFF,TGTGCCATCAGTGACGGGGCCGAAAAACTGTTTTTT
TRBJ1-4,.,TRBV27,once,CASSGTGLGEKLFF,TGTGCCAGCAGTGGTACAGGGCTAGGAGAAAAACTGTTTTTT
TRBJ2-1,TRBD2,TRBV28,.,CASSRGLAAFWNEQFF,TGTGCCAGCAGCCGAGGACTAGCGGCCTTTTGGAATGAGCAGTTCTTC
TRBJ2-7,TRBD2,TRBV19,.,CASSDGLAGSYEQYF,TGTGCCAGTAGTGACGGACTAGCGGGTTCCTACGAGCAGTACTTC
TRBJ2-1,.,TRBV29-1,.,CSVDRNEQFF,TGCAGCGTTGATAGGAATGAGCAGTTCTTC
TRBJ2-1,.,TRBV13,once,CASTPRAVGDNEQFF,TGTGCCAGCACCCCGAGGGCGGTGGGGGACAATGAGCAGTTCTTC
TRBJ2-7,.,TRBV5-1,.,CASSLERGHSYEQYF,TGCGCCAGCAGCTTGGAGAGGGGCCATTCCTACGAGCAGTACTTC
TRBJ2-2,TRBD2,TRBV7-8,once,CASSLILASGSWTGELFF,TGTGCCAGCAGCTTAATACTCGCTAGCGGGAGTTGGACCGGGGAGCTGTTTTTT
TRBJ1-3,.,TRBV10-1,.,CASSAGPQRTIYF,TGCGCCAGCAGTGCGGGACCACAACGCACCATATATTTT
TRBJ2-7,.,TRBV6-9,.,CASSPFRNTILGEQYF,TGTGCCAGCAGTCCCTTCAGGAATACGATTTTGGGCGAGCAGTACTTC
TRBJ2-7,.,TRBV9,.,CASSVDPDTYYEQYF,TGTGCCAGCAGCGTAGACCCGGACACATACTACGAGCAGTACTTC
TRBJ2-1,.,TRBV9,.,CASSVASTSNEQFF,TGTGCCAGCAGCGTCGCGTCAACGAGCAATGAGCAGTTCTTC
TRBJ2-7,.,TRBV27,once,CASRFTGTYEQYF,TGTGCCAGCAGATTTACAGGGACCTACGAGCAGTACTTC
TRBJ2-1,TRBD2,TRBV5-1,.,CASSSTGTRNNEQFF,TGCGCCAGCAGCTCAACCGGGACTAGAAACAATGAGCAGTTCTTC
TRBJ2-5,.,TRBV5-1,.,CASSTLGSQETQYF,TGCGCCAGCAGCACCCTAGGGTCACAAGAGACCCAGTACTTC
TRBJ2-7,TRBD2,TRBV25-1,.,CASSVNSGRATEQYF,TGTGCCAGCAGTGTTAATAGCGGGAGGGCCACCGAGCAGTACTTC
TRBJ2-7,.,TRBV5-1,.,CASSGGVAGSSYEQYF,TGCGCCAGCAGCGGAGGGGTTGCGGGGAGCTCCTACGAGCAGTACTTC
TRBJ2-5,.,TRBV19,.,CASSIPQGRAETQYF,TGTGCCAGTAGTATCCCTCAGGGCAGGGCGGAGACCCAGTACTTC
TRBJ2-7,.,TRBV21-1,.,CASSKSGRAFGRAYF,TGTGCCAGCAGCAAAAGCGGCAGGGCCTTCGGCCGGGCGTACTTC
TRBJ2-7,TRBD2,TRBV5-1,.,CASSGTSGSASYEQYF,TGCGCCAGCAGCGGGACTAGCGGGAGTGCCTCCTACGAGCAGTACTTC
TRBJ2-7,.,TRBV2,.,CASWPAESSYEQYF,TGTGCCAGTTGGCCAGCGGAGAGCTCCTACGAGCAGTACTTC
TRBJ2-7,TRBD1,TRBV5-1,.,CASSMTGSPEQYF,TGCGCCAGCAGCATGACAGGGTCCCCCGAGCAGTACTTC
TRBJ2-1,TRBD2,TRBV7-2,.,CASSLQLAGARYEQFF,TGTGCCAGCAGCTTACAGCTAGCGGGAGCGCGCTACGAGCAGTTCTTC
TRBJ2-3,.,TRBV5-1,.,CASSLAFTSGTPQDTQYF,TGCGCCAGCAGCTTGGCGTTCACCTCCGGGACCCCTCAAGATACGCAGTATTTT
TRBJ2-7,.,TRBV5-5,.,CASSLWVGEQYF,TGTGCCAGCAGCTTGTGGGTTGGCGAGCAGTACTTC
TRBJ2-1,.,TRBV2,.,CASSLGQSSYNEQFF,TGTGCCAGCAGTCTCGGACAGAGCTCCTACAATGAGCAGTTCTTC
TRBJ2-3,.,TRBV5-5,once,CASSLIAKADTQYF,TGTGCCAGCAGCTTGATTGCAAAAGCGGATACGCAGTATTTT
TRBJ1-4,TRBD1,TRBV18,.,CASSPLAGTDNEKLFF,TGTGCCAGCTCACCTCTGGCCGGGACAGACAATGAAAAACTGTTTTTT
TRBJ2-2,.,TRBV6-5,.,CASISDYTGELFF,TGTGCCAGCATCAGTGATTATACCGGGGAGCTGTTTTTT
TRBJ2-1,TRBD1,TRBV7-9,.,CASSLAGQGPFF,TGTGCCAGCAGCTTGGCGGGACAGGGTCCGTTCTTC
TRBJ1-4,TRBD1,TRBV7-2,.,CASSLGQGSLEKLFF,TGTGCCAGCAGCTTAGGACAGGGGAGTCTTGAAAAACTGTTTTTT